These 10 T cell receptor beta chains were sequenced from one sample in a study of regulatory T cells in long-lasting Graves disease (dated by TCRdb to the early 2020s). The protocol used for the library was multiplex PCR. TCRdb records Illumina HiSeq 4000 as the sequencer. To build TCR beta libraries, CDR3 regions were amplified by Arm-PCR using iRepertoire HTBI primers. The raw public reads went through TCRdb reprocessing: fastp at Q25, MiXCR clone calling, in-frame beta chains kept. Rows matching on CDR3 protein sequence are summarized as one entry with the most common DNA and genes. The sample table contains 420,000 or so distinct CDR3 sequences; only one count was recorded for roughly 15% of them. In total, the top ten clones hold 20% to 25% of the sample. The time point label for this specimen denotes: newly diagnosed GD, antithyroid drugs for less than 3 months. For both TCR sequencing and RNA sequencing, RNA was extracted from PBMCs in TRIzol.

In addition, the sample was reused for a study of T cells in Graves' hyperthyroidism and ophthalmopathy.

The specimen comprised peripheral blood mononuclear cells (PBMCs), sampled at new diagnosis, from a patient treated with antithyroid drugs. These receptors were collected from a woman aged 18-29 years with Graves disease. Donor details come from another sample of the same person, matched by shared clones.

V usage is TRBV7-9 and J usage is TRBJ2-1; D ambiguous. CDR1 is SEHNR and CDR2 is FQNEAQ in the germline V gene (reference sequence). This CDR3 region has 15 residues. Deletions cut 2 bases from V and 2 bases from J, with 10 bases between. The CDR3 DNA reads TGTGCCAGCAGCTTAACCCCATACCCCTACAATGAGCAGTTCTTC. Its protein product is CASSLTPYPYNEQFF.

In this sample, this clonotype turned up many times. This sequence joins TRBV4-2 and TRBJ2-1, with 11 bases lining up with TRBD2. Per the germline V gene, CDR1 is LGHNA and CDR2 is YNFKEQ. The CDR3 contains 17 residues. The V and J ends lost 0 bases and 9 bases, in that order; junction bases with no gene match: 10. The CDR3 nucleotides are TGTGCCAGCAGCCAAGACAGGCTAGCGGGAGGTAGCGGTGAGCAGTTCTTC. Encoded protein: CASSQDRLAGGSGEQFF.

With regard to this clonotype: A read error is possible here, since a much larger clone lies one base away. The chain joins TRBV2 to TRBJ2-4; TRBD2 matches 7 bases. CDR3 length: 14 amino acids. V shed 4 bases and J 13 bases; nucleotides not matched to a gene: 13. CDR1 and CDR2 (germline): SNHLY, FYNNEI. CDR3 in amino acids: CASSGLAAHDEQYF. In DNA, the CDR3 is TGTGCCAGCAGTGGCCTAGCGGCCCACGATGAGCAGTACTTC. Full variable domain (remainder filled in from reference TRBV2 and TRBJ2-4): EPEVTQTPSHQVTQMGQEVILRCVPISNHLYFYWYRQILGQKVEFLVSFYNNEISEKSEIFDDQFSVERPDGSNFTLKIRSTKLEDSAMYFCASSGLAAHDEQYFGAGTRLSVL.

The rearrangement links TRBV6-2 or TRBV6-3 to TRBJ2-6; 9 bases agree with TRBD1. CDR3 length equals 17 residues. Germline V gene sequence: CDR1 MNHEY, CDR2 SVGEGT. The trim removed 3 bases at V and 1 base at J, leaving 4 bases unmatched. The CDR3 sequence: CASSYATGGSGANVLTF. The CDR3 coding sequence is TGTGCCAGCAGTTATGCGACAGGGGGATCTGGGGCCAACGTCCTGACTTTC.

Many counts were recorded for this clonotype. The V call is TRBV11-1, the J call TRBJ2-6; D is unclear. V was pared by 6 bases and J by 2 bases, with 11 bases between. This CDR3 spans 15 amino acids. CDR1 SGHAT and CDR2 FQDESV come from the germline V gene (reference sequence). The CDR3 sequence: CASRDRVAGANVLTF. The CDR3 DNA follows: TGTGCCAGCAGAGATAGGGTGGCTGGGGCCAACGTCCTGACTTTC.

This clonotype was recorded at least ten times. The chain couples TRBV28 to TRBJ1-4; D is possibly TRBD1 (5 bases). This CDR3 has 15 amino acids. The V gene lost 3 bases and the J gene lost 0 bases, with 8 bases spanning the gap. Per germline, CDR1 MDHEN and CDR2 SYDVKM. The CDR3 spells CASSFSGATNEKLFF. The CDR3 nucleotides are TGTGCCAGCAGTTTTTCGGGGGCAACTAATGAAAAACTGTTTTTT. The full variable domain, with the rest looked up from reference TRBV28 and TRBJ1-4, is DVKVTQSSRYLVKRTGEKVFLECVQDMDHENMFWYRQDPGLGLRLIYFSYDVKMKEKGDIPEGYSVSREKKERFSLILESASTNQTSMYLCASSFSGATNEKLFFGSGTQLSVL.

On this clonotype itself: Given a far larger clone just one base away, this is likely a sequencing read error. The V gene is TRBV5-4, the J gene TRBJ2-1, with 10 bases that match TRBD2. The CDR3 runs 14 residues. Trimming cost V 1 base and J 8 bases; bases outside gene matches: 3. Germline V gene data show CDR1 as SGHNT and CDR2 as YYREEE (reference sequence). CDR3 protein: CASSLTSGNDEQFF. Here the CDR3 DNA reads TGTGCCAGCAGCTTGACTAGCGGGAACGATGAGCAGTTCTTC.

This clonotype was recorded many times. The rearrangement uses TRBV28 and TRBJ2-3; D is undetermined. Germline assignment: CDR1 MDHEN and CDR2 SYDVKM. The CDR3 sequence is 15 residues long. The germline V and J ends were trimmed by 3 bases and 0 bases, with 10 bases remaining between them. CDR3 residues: CASSFVGTSTDTQYF. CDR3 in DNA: TGTGCCAGCAGTTTTGTCGGAACTAGCACAGATACGCAGTATTTT.

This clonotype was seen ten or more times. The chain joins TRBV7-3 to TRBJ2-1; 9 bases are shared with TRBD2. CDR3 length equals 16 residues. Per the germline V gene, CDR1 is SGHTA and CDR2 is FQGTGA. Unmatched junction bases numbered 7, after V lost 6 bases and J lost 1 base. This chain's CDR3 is CASSSSGMGSYNEQFF. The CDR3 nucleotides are TGTGCCAGCAGTTCTAGCGGGATGGGGTCCTACAATGAGCAGTTCTTC.

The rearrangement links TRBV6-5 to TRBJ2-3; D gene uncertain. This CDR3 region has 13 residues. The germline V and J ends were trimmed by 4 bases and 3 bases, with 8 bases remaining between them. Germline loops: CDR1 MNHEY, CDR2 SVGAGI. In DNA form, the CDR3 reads TGTGCCAGCAGTTTGAGACCAACAGATACGCAGTATTTT. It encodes CASSLRPTDTQYF.